This T cell receptor beta chain was captured in a study of regulatory dendritic cells for organ transplantation (dated by TCRdb to about 2017). Broadly, across the study: To make regulatory dendritic cells, monocytes were cultured with vitamin D3 on days 0 and 4 and with IL-10 on day 4. On day 6, LPS was added to the DC cultures to test how the DCs responded to a strong maturation-inducing agent. The TCRbeta repertoires of sorted naive and memory CD4+ and CD8+ T cells were sequenced before and after allostimulation with regulatory or mature dendritic cells. Broad study findings and their caveats: In both subjects, allostimulation led to expansion of memory CD8+ clones, though the expansion induced by regulatory dendritic cells appeared to be more limited than that induced by mature dendritic cells. Naive CD4+ and CD8+ T cells showed highly diverse repertoires, whereas memory cells were less diverse and memory CD8+ cells were the most oligoclonal. Of the resting subsets, the one holding the most alloreactive TCR clonotypes was memory CD8+ T cells. Only a couple of subjects were sequenced, and considerable between-individual heterogeneity in the alloreactive memory CD8+ T cell pool was noted by the authors.

The CDR3 spans 18 residues, from the cysteine through the phenylalanine. Of the read, only the CDR3 DNA is kept; its 54 bases are in frame from base 1. The germline V gene specifies SGHVS as CDR1 and FNYEAQ as CDR2. V is cut by 5 bases and J by 0 bases, and the space between the germline ends is 22 bases. Sorted T cell subsets were CFSE-labeled and co-cultured for under 6 days with allogeneic regulatory or mature dendritic cells at a 1:10 DC:T ratio. FACS was used to sort CD4+ or CD8+ cells into naive T cells, defined as CD45RA+, and memory T cells, defined as CD45RO+. A couple of healthy control subjects provided the T cells used for TCR sequencing. The Qiagen DNeasy Blood & Tissue Kit was used for extraction of genomic DNA. Multiplexed two-step PCR with Vbeta-specific forward primers and Jbeta-specific reverse primers was used to amplify TCRbeta CDR3 regions. The TCRbeta libraries were sequenced on an Illumina instrument via the immunoSEQ service. Concerning the study's data processing: IMGT annotation was used to assign V, D and J genes, and synthetic CDR3 analogues were used to correct the counts for multiplex PCR bias. In the immunoSEQ Analyzer, repertoire clonality was calculated as one minus the normalized Shannon entropy. Whether a clone counted as expanded was decided by Fisher's exact test with Benjamini-Hochberg false discovery rate control and a two-tailed cutoff of P<0.01. Drawn from immuneACCESS, this table holds only the in-frame rearrangements with V and J called that TCRdb kept. Clones are partly lost; checked studies trace under half to an unresolved V gene and leave the rest unexplained. D and trimming were read from the DNA, whereas the V and J calls and clone size are those reported in that table. This sample gives fewer than 15,000 clones in total; around nine tenths of them show up just once. The leading ten clones occupy approximately 0.22% of the sample.

Turning to this clone: The target of this receptor is not known. No much larger clone exists at a distance of one base, and base qualities are not known.

The chain is encoded by TRBV7-6 joined to TRBJ1-2; TRBD1 is a possible D gene, resting on 6 matching bases. This receptor was obtained from a human donor in good health. The source material was naive CD8+ T cells from blood cultured with regulatory dendritic cells. The cell subset or site label, as the study defines it: CD45RA+ naive T cells. The DNA is as follows: TGTGCCAGCAGCAGTATGTTCAGGGGCCGACGCGCTAACTATGGCTACACCTTC. The encoded protein is CASSSMFRGRRANYGYTF.